This is a list of T cell receptor beta chains from one sample in a study of blood T cell repertoires in COVID-19. Assay used: immunoSEQ multiplex PCR; TCRdb lists only in-frame clones, some missing. The sample comprises some 79,000 clones, around 88% of which are singletons, and approximately 14% rests with the top ten. Sample: peripheral blood. The source is a man between 70 and 80 years old with active or convalescent COVID-19. Both conserved end residues are part of each CDR3. The D gene is left open where the match is weak. The listing skips clone size in some rows; elsewhere it reads once, few, many or a size class.

TRBJ2-5 | - | TRBV7-3 | - | TGTGCCAGCAGCGCCCGAGGGAGAGCCCAAGAGACCCAGTACTTC | CASSARGRAQETQYF
TRBJ1-1 | TRBD1 | TRBV7-9 | - | TGTGCCAGCAGCCAACAACCGGGACAGGGGCTGGAAGCTTTCTTT | CASSQQPGQGLEAFF
TRBJ2-7 | - | TRBV21-1 | once | TGTGCCAGCAGCAAAGCGACAGAGAGCTCCTACGAGCAGTACTTC | CASSKATESSYEQYF
TRBJ2-2 | TRBD1 | TRBV5-1 | - | TGCGCCAGCAGCTTGAGGGCAGGGGGCGGCGGGGAGCTGTTTTTT | CASSLRAGGGGELFF
TRBJ1-5 | - | TRBV20-1 | - | TGCAGTGCTAGTGGTGGCTCGGGACAGCCCCAGCATTTT | CSASGGSGQPQHF
TRBJ2-1 | TRBD1 | TRBV29-1 | once | TGCAGCGTCCCTCCCTCTGACAGGGGGCGCGATAATGAGCAGTTCTTC | CSVPPSDRGRDNEQFF
TRBJ2-7 | TRBD1 | TRBV6-5 | once | TGTGCCAGCAGTTACGCGTTTCAGGGGGCGATGTCCGAGCAGTACTTC | CASSYAFQGAMSEQYF
TRBJ2-7 | TRBD2 | TRBV25-1 | few | TGTGCCAGCAGTACTAGCGGGATGGACTACGAGCAGTACTTC | CASSTSGMDYEQYF
TRBJ2-1 | TRBD2 | TRBV7-9 | - | TGTGCCAGCAGCTTAGGTCTAGCGGGAGGGGATGAGCAGTTCTTC | CASSLGLAGGDEQFF
TRBJ2-5 | - | TRBV5-8 | - | TGTGCCAGCAGCTTTACAGGGTCGGAGACCCAGTACTTC | CASSFTGSETQYF
TRBJ2-4 | - | TRBV27 | - | TGTGCCAGCAGTCCCCTAGCCAAAAACATTCAGTACTTC | CASSPLAKNIQYF
TRBJ2-1 | - | TRBV4-1 | - | TGCGCCAGCAGCCAAGCTCTACGTTCCGCCAATGAGCAGTTCTTC | CASSQALRSANEQFF
TRBJ2-7 | TRBD1 | TRBV13 | - | TGTGCCAGCAGCTTTCGACAGGGGTCCTACGAGCAGTACTTC | CASSFRQGSYEQYF
TRBJ2-6 | - | TRBV5-1 | - | TGCGCCAGCAGCCGGGGTACGCAGGCTGGGGCCAACGTCCTGACTTTC | CASSRGTQAGANVLTF
TRBJ2-7 | - | TRBV30 | - | TGTGCCTGGAGTCTTAATTCCTACGAGCAGTACTTC | CAWSLNSYEQYF
TRBJ2-1 | TRBD2 | TRBV7-3 | - | TGTGCCAGCAGCGCCCTAGCGGGACAATACAATGAGCAGTTCTTC | CASSALAGQYNEQFF